The T cell receptor beta chain described here comes from a study of a mutant IDH1 vaccine in newly diagnosed glioma. On the study more broadly: Treated patients, averaging around 40 years, were roughly 60% male and about 40% female. Before enrollment, patients got radiotherapy alone, temozolomide alone, or mostly the combination.

Sequencing was performed with immunoSEQ multiplex PCR; in TCRdb, only in-frame clones are kept and a portion is missing. The sample holds about 24,000 clones, approximately 90% seen once. Time point defined: baseline, week 1 (first vaccination visit). The treatment was: pre-vaccination baseline after standard-of-care therapy. The receptor was isolated from a man aged 30 to 45 with glioma. Sample: PBMCs, taken from a glioma patient treated with radiotherapy, temozolomide or both.

DNA for the CDR3: TGTGCCAGCAGTCCCGGACAGGGGGAAACGGGTGAGCAGTTCTTC. It translates to CASSPGQGETGEQFF. The chain recombines TRBV9 with TRBJ2-1; 10 positions agree with TRBD1. The trim removed 5 bases at V and 9 bases at J, leaving 11 bases unmatched. This CDR3 region has 15 residues. Germline loops: CDR1 SGDLS, CDR2 YYNGEE. Filled out from reference TRBV9 and TRBJ2-1, the complete variable domain reads DSGVTQTPKHLITATGQRVTLRCSPRSGDLSVYWYQQSLDQGLQFLIQYYNGEERAKGNILERFSAQQFPDLHSELNLSSLELGDSALYFCASSPGQGETGEQFFGPGTRLTVL.